This TCR beta chain was identified during a study of early T cells in non-severe SARS-CoV-2 infection (dated by TCRdb to the early 2020s). Broadly, across the study: Bulk RNA from unsorted whole blood was used for TCR sequencing, so alpha and beta chains could not be paired.

The study was a case-control design nested within a healthcare worker cohort in London, UK, with weekly nasopharyngeal swab PCR tests and blood sampling. Healthcare workers were recruited during the week of the UK lockdown, between 23 and 31 March 2020, and followed weekly for up to roughly 16 weeks. The paper's findings and limits, for the study overall: VDJdb matching was skewed toward anti-spike CD8 responses and likely underestimated virus-specific expansions, missing private and CD4 specificities.

The receptor library was made with 5' RACE. TCRdb shows the sequencer as NextSeq 500. To correct for sequencing error and PCR bias, the TCR library protocol tagged individual cDNA molecules with unique molecular identifiers. Sequencing covered both TCR alpha and beta chains, and within each sample the abundances of alpha and beta sequences were tightly co-correlated. The published analysis was carried out like this. Decombinator V4 was used to annotate TCR sequences for V gene, J gene and CDR3. Expanded TCRs were defined as changing significantly between any two time points under a Poisson model with p below 0.0001. TCR abundances were normalised to the total number of TCRs sequenced per sample and expressed as counts per million. TRAV1-2 paired with TRAJ12, TRAJ20 or TRAJ33 defined MAIT TCRs, while TRAV10 paired with TRAJ18 defined iNKT TCRs. VDJdb, accessed 1 November 2021, was searched for CMV, EBV and SARS-CoV-2 annotated TCRs, excluding TCRs annotated for multiple antigens. Clones were called with MiXCR by TCRdb after fastp trimmed the public reads at Q25, and only in-frame beta chains were retained. A single entry per CDR3 protein holds the most common genes and DNA from its merged rows. In this record, the V and J calls reflect TCRdb's handling and not the investigators' own analysis. The sample table lists some 60,000 distinct CDR3 sequences, almost 9.5% of them with a count of one. About 1.3% of the sample lies in the top ten.

The germline ends are 13 bases apart after V is trimmed by 2 bases and J by 8 bases. Looking up the germline V gene (reference sequence) yields CDR1 MNHEY and CDR2 SMNVEV. Counted from cysteine to phenylalanine, this CDR3 has 14 amino acids. Only the CDR3 part of the read is kept: 42 bases, read in frame from the first base. This clonotype has just a few counts. The antigen this receptor binds is unknown. No much larger clonotype is one base removed from it; base qualities were not supplied. The sequenced sample was whole blood. This TCR was recovered from an adult who was a healthcare worker with PCR-confirmed SARS-CoV-2 infection or an uninfected control (not recorded which). The chain uses TRBV27 and TRBJ2-1; too little of a D gene remains to name it. The base sequence is TGTGCCAGCAGTTTAAGATCCCAGCACGATGAGCAGTTCTTC. This gives the protein CASSLRSQHDEQFF.